Following are 4 T cell receptor beta chains from one sample sequenced in a study. TCRdb recomputed calls from the RT-PCR reads with MiXCR, one row per CDR3 protein. The profile covers hundreds of thousands of distinct CDR3 sequences, with 14% appearing a single time and 3.6% taken by the ten largest. What was sequenced was memory CD4+ T cells from blood. These receptor sequences come from a female donor in good health, serving as a healthy control.

The chain joins TRBV5-6 to TRBJ1-2, with D unresolved. This CDR3 region has 14 residues. The germline V gene encodes CDR1 SGHDT and CDR2 YYEEEE. Trimming took off 1 base at V and 2 bases at J, with 9 bases between the two ends. DNA for the CDR3: TGTGCCAGCAGCTTGAAAGGCTTAAACTATGGCTACACCTTC. The encoded protein is CASSLKGLNYGYTF.

This clonotype was recorded a few times. The chain links TRBV12-3 or TRBV12-4 to TRBJ1-4; D may be TRBD1 (5 bases). The V gene lost 5 bases and the J gene lost 8 bases, with 15 bases spanning the gap. The CDR3 loop spans 14 amino acids. CDR3 residues: CASSGGSPGEKLFF. The CDR3 bases are TGTGCCAGCAGTGGGGGATCACCGGGAGAAAAACTGTTTTTT.

This clonotype was observed a few times. The chain links TRBV11-2 to TRBJ1-1; D might be TRBD1 (6 bases). Trimming stripped 5 bases from V and 0 bases from J, with 10 bases between. Germline assignment: CDR1 SGHAT and CDR2 FQNNGV. The CDR3 spans 14 residues. The CDR3 region is CASSKGQLNTEAFF. DNA of the CDR3: TGTGCCAGCAGCAAAGGACAGCTGAACACTGAAGCTTTCTTT.

This chain uses TRBV5-5 with TRBJ2-7, with a weak D call TRBD1 (6 bases). The CDR3 consists of 13 residues. Germline CDR1 reads SGHKS; CDR2 reads YYEKEE (reference sequence). Trimming left V 4 bases short and J 4 bases short, with 12 bases between. The DNA of the CDR3 is TGTGCCAGCAGCGTAACAGGGTTATACGAGCAGTACTTC. Amino acids: CASSVTGLYEQYF.